What follows is one T cell receptor beta chain and its context. The data were taken from a study of blood T cell repertoires in COVID-19. The overall study: COVID-19 samples, acute and convalescent, were from the United States, Italy and Spain. Sample material is recorded as cDNA or gDNA derived from T cells, B-cell-depleted T cells, or PBMCs.

In the original workflow: Estimation of nucleated cell counts was performed using reference gene primer amplification. Sequencing was performed with immunoSEQ multiplex PCR; in TCRdb, only in-frame clones are kept and a portion is missing. V and J calls and clone size are copied from that table; D and trimming were computed from the DNA. The top ten hold around 3.3% of the sample, which has 200,000 or so clones, approximately 85% seen once. The sample taken for sequencing was peripheral blood. The TCR comes from a man aged 55 to 70 with acute or convalescent COVID-19.

The DNA for the CDR3 is TGCGCCAGCAGCCAGGTTGGACAGGCTGATGGCTACACCTTC. Translation gives CASSQVGQADGYTF. The chain uses TRBV4-1 and TRBJ1-2; 7 positions agree with TRBD1. J was trimmed by 6 bases and V by 3 bases; bases with no gene match: 7. The CDR3 is 14 amino acids. Germline CDR1 reads MGHRA; CDR2 reads YSYEKL.